A single sample gave rise to the 14 T cell receptor beta chains below, sequenced in a study of tumour-infiltrating T cells in Burkitt lymphoma. Clones were read by immunoSEQ multiplex PCR, and TCRdb kept only the in-frame ones, dropping some. This table has roughly 15,000 clones, roughly 80% appearing once. Source material: tumor tissue. Every receptor here comes from a human donor with diffuse large B-cell lymphoma.

This chain links TRBV10-3 with TRBJ1-2, with D possibly being TRBD1 (5 bases). The V end lost 6 bases, the J end lost 8 bases, and 19 bases lay between the germline ends. Germline loops: CDR1 ENHRY, CDR2 SYGVKD. CDR3 length equals 14 residues. This chain's CDR3 is CAIRGTSRLRGYTF. The CDR3 DNA is TGTGCCATCAGGGGGACCTCCCGTCTGAGAGGCTACACCTTC.

The chain has TRBV27 and TRBJ2-2; TRBD2 matches 12 bases. The germline gives CDR1 MNHEY, CDR2 SMNVEV (reference sequence). The V gene end was trimmed by 7 bases and the J gene end by 4 bases; junction bases not matched to a gene: 13. The CDR3 is made up of 18 amino acids. CDR3 coding DNA: TGTGCCAGCACCCTTAGGTCTAGCGGGAGGGTAATCACCGGGGAGCTGTTTTTT. Translated: CASTLRSSGRVITGELFF.

This clone was seen more than once but under ten times. The rearrangement links TRBV6-5 to TRBJ1-1, with D uncertain. This CDR3 has 13 residues. V gave up 0 bases and J gave up 7 bases, with 9 bases separating them. Germline-derived CDR1 and CDR2 are MNHEY and SVGAGI. The CDR3 bases are TGTGCCAGCAGTTACTCGTCGCGAGTTGAAGCTTTCTTT. The encoded protein is CASSYSSRVEAFF.

This chain joins TRBV6-5 and TRBJ2-5, with D possibly matching TRBD2 (6 bases). V was shortened by 4 bases and J by 3 bases, with 12 bases between the two germline ends. The CDR3 extends over 14 amino acids. Germline V gene lookup returns CDR1 MNHEY and CDR2 SVGAGI. CDR3 nucleotides: TGTGCCAGCAGTTTGGACTACCCGAAAGAGACCCAGTACTTC. This translates into CASSLDYPKETQYF.

The V call is TRBV6-1, the J call TRBJ1-2; 8 bases agree with TRBD1. The CDR3 totals 12 residues. Germline trimming cut 6 bases from V and 8 bases from J; bases unmatched to any gene: 5. CDR1 is MNHNS, CDR2 SASEGT, per germline. CDR3 region: CASSQGARGYTF. Written as DNA, the CDR3 is TGTGCCAGCAGCCAGGGGGCTAGGGGCTACACCTTC.

This chain joins TRBV5-6 and TRBJ1-5; 12 bases fit TRBD1. The CDR3 loop spans 16 amino acids. The trim removed 2 bases at V and 7 bases at J, leaving 7 bases unmatched. Germline assignment: CDR1 SGHDT and CDR2 YYEEEE. Here the CDR3 reads CASSFRDRGLRQPQHF. For the CDR3, the DNA is TGTGCCAGCAGCTTCCGGGACAGGGGGCTTAGACAGCCCCAGCATTTT.

The chain is built from TRBV13 and TRBJ2-7; no definite D call. This CDR3 region has 13 residues. Trimming removed 8 bases at V and 3 bases at J, with 14 bases between. CDR1 is PRHDT, CDR2 FYEKMQ, per germline (reference sequence). This CDR3 reads CASGWTENYEQYV. CDR3 in DNA: TGTGCCAGCGGATGGACGGAAAACTACGAGCAGTACGTC.

This clone was seen a handful of times. V usage is TRBV29-1 and J usage is TRBJ1-1; D gene unclear. The germline CDR1 and CDR2 sequences are SQVTM and ANQGSEA. This CDR3 contains 12 residues. Between the trimmed V and J ends, which lost 4 bases and 4 bases, there was a span of 10 bases. The DNA of the CDR3 is TGCAGCGTTGTGGCGAGAGGCACTGAAGCTTTCTTT. Encoded protein: CSVVARGTEAFF.

The chain is built from TRBV5-1 and TRBJ2-5; either TRBD1 or TRBD2 may fit D (5 bases each). This CDR3 comprises 13 residues. Trimming stripped 4 bases from V and 4 bases from J, with 11 bases between. Germline V lookup: CDR1 SGHRS, CDR2 YFSETQ. DNA of the CDR3: TGCGCCAGCAGCGGGGACCAGGGAGAGACCCAGTACTTC. It yields the protein CASSGDQGETQYF.

The rearrangement links TRBV27 to TRBJ2-4; the D call may be TRBD1 or TRBD2 (5 bases each). Germline values: CDR1 MNHEY, CDR2 SMNVEV (reference sequence). CDR3 length equals 16 residues. Trimming left V 6 bases short and J 0 bases short, with 15 bases between. In DNA, the CDR3 is TGTGCCAGCAGGGGACGCGGCCTTATAGCCAAAAACATTCAGTACTTC. Protein sequence: CASRGRGLIAKNIQYF.

The chain couples TRBV5-1 to TRBJ2-5, with 8 bases matching TRBD1. The CDR3 is made up of 14 amino acids. Germline V gene lookup returns CDR1 SGHRS and CDR2 YFSETQ. Trimming removed 2 bases from V and 5 bases from J; junction bases left unmatched: 5. The CDR3, as DNA: TGCGCCAGCAGCTTAACAGGGGGTTCGGAGACCCAGTACTTC. It specifies CASSLTGGSETQYF.

This chain links TRBV21-1 with TRBJ2-7; the table's D call of TRBD2 was not tested on the DNA. TRBV21-1 is classified as a pseudogene. The CDR3 is made up of 16 amino acids. The CDR3: CASSKGPGLAGTEQYV. The CDR3 region has the DNA TGTGCCAGCAGCAAAGGCCCGGGACTAGCGGGAACCGAGCAGTACGTC.

The V call is TRBV2, the J call TRBJ1-1, with D hard to call. In germline, CDR1 is SNHLY, CDR2 FYNNEI. V was shortened by 4 bases and J by 6 bases, with 12 bases between the two germline ends. The CDR3 loop spans 13 amino acids. The CDR3 loop reads CASSVVWPAEAFF. The CDR3 nucleotides are TGTGCCAGCAGTGTAGTTTGGCCGGCTGAAGCTTTCTTT.

This clone appeared a few times. V and J are TRBV10-2 and TRBJ1-2; weak D call: TRBD1 (6 bases). V lost 7 bases and J lost 8, with 11 bases in between. The CDR3 spans 11 residues. Germline-derived CDR1 and CDR2 are WSHSY and SAAADI. CDR3 nucleotide sequence: TGCGCCAGCACTACAGGGCTCGGCTACACCTTC. It is translated as CASTTGLGYTF.